This TCR beta chain is from a study of cytomegalovirus exposure and HLA in healthy donors. Repertoires were generated with immunoSEQ multiplex PCR, while TCRdb's copy carries only in-frame clones and drops some. The sample records 78,000 or so clones, approximately 95% being singletons. Germline values: CDR1 MNHEY, CDR2 SMNVEV (reference sequence). The CDR3 is 15 amino acids. V dropped 4 bases and J dropped 12; count of bases not matched to a gene: 17. This receptor was obtained from a young man in good health and CMV-seropositive. This chain connects TRBV27 to TRBJ2-7, with TRBD1 matching 8 bases. Material for sequencing was PBMCs. The CDR3: CASSSPTRTTGDLYF. The DNA of the CDR3 is TGTGCCAGCAGTTCGCCCACCCGAACGACAGGGGACCTGTACTTC.